This TCR beta chain was identified during a study of cytomegalovirus exposure and HLA in healthy donors. On the study more broadly: Unique TCRs from HLA-typed donors, 65 million to 85 million of them, were held in an early data release.

The CDR3 runs to 13 residues. V lost 4 bases and J lost 7, with 14 bases in between. Germline V lookup: CDR1 SGHRS, CDR2 YFSETQ. The PCR contained 60 Vbeta and 13 Jbeta primers. Clones were sequenced by immunoSEQ multiplex PCR, and TCRdb holds only the in-frame ones, with some missing. The sample carries more than 85,000 clones, 75% to 90% recorded once. In this sample, this clone turned up a few times. As yet, its antigen is unknown. General study points: Later genetic work tied a missense DCLRE1C variant to beta-chain V and J trimming.

This chain uses TRBV5-1 with TRBJ2-5; tentative D call: TRBD1 (5 bases). Material for sequencing was PBMCs. The TCR sequence derives from a man aged 30 to 45 in good health and CMV-seropositive. The CDR3 DNA sequence: TGCGCCAGCAGCAGGGGCAATCAGGGGACCCAGTACTTC. Its translation is CASSRGNQGTQYF.